This T cell receptor beta chain was captured by sequencing in a study of cytomegalovirus exposure and HLA in healthy donors (dated by TCRdb to the late 2010s). Regarding the study in general: In an earlier analysis of 550 to 750 of the donors, approximately 260 Gb of sequence data and approximately 100 million unique TCR beta sequences from about 179 million T cells were reported. A separate validation cohort of over a hundred different subjects was used in addition to the roughly 670-subject first cohort. Of the approximately 400 genotyped donors, 70% to 90% were placed in the genetic ancestry cluster associated with self-reported Caucasian donors. An earlier analysis of some 500 of the donors applied high-throughput TCR beta sequencing to assess whether each TCR beta V gene segment acted as functional or pseudogenic. Roughly 300 gigabases of sequencing data and approximately 91 million unique TCR sequences made up an early release that covered nearly 650 HLA-typed donors. Typing coverage differed by locus: A, B, C, DRB1 and DQB1 were typed in roughly 629-630 donors, DQA1 in about 500, DPA1 in over 600, and DPB1 in just under 490. Donor age, sex, ethnicity and CMV serostatus were compiled together with the repertoire data. HLA typing covered class I and class II loci at four-digit resolution. On average, roughly 240,000 unique TCR beta nucleotide sequences were sequenced per donor among about 400 genotyped donors of the cohort, with around 19% of those sequences being non-productive. High-throughput TCR immunosequencing, statistical association of individual TCRs with disease status, and machine learning were combined to predict cytomegalovirus infection status. In a later analysis, previously published TCR beta repertoires from 670 or so donors were re-analyzed and high-resolution HLA genotyping was added so that TCR occurrence patterns could be studied. Four or five DR-DQ haplotypes were handled as single units for association and clustering, since linkage in the cohort was strong. Every repertoire in the discovery cohort had been generated on one and the same sequencing platform. The study profiled the T cell repertoires of under 850 subjects by immunosequencing and related them to cytomegalovirus serostatus. The study was designed to test whether signatures of past pathogen exposure could be identified by cataloging public T cell receptors. Genome-wide SNP genotypes for about 55% of the roughly 670 donors were used in a later genetic analysis, which treated that subset as a discovery cohort. Rather than drawing on any new phenotypic data, the later analysis identified candidate immune exposures from TCR beta sequences and the way those sequences occurred across donors. The investigation overall reported the following: Some IMGT-functional V segments, including TRBV6-2 and TRBV6-3, could not be told apart with the 87-base-pair reads, so those segments were excluded. In a later analysis, most CMV-associated TCR beta chains were found to appear HLA-restricted, with HLA associations seemingly driven largely by CMV exposure. A cluster of highly shared sequence variants was judged likely to represent a technical artifact of the sequencing pipeline. Only TCR beta chains were sequenced in this cohort, and the absence of alpha or paired-chain data limited detectable features. Strong co-occurrence of HLA alleles, especially DR and DQ, made assigning TCR associations to individual alleles difficult. A later analysis associated 15,000 or so TCR beta sequences with specific HLA alleles at a false discovery rate of 0.05. An earlier analysis of around 500 of the donors showed that most TCR beta V segments appeared in productive rearrangements either about 90% or about 30% of the time, which broadly matched IMGT annotations. According to a later genetic analysis, donors in an Asian-associated ancestry cluster had fewer N-insertions in productive TCRs than the approximately 610-donor mean. According to a later analysis, parvovirus B19, influenza, CMV and Epstein-Barr virus appeared linked to several top co-occurrence clusters. A further reported finding was that TCR beta sequences accurately predicted the HLA-A and HLA-B alleles for most subjects in the first cohort. A total of 164 TCR beta chains were listed by the study as associated with cytomegalovirus. The classifier was reported to diagnose cytomegalovirus status with high specificity and sensitivity in both the original cohort and the validation cohort. Because counts were too low, about 15 rarely observed V segments, including chromosome 9 orphons, were left out of the earlier analysis of 587 of the donors. Linkage disequilibrium might explain the correlated functional status among segregating V segments, but an unknown experimental factor could not be ruled out. It was suggested by the authors that the approach could potentially be generalized to other disease states and immunological phenotypes. The only immune exposure information available for the cohort was CMV serostatus. Sequencing depth was assumed to be roughly uniform across donors in the presence/absence analyses, though that assumption may not hold. In a later analysis, the rate of TCR association differed among HLA loci, with DRB1 alleles having the most associated TCRs and HLA-C alleles having the fewest. While some public TCRs were present in many individuals, most TCR sequences turned up only very rarely across donors. In vitro tests confirmed that three of the cytomegalovirus-associated TCR beta chains recognize cytomegalovirus antigens. V-gene and J-gene trimming of TCR beta chains was associated with a missense DCLRE1C variant in a later genetic analysis, and the association was replicated in an independent cohort. Because HLA typing was missing for some donors at each locus, association tests included only the typed subset. A later analysis found that HLA-associated TCR beta chains were more clonally expanded and had lower generation probabilities than equally common non-associated chains.

Including cysteine and phenylalanine, the CDR3 has 16 amino acids. Only the CDR3 region is kept as DNA, spanning 48 bases read in frame from base 1. CDR1 and CDR2 are read off the germline V gene (reference sequence) as SGHNT and YYREEE. After removal of 2 bases from V and 4 bases from J, the junction retains 5 bases not matched to a gene. The method was the immunoSEQ multiplex PCR assay. For the multiplex PCR, a mixture combining 60 forward primers for TCR Vbeta segments and 13 reverse primers for TCR Jbeta segments was used. The CDR3 region of rearranged TCR beta genes was amplified from genomic DNA with a multiplex PCR assay. Amplified TCR beta libraries were sequenced as 87-base-pair reads on the Illumina HiSeq System. The original methods were these. A later analysis tallied roughly 78 million unique TCR beta chains across the 660 or so repertoires, and approximately 12 million of those chains were shared by two or more donors. Raw reads were error-corrected and collapsed into unique sequences by a nearest-neighbor algorithm in which closely related sequences were merged to remove PCR and sequencing errors. V, D and J gene segments were assigned by aligning CDR3 sequences to IMGT reference sequences. For a sequence to be retained, at least a six-nucleotide match to both a V gene segment and a J gene segment was required. A rearrangement counted as productive if the CDR3 had no stop codons and remained in frame with V and J, and every other rearrangement counted as non-productive. Following IMGT convention, CDR3 was defined as the stretch from the second conserved V-encoded cysteine up to the conserved J-encoded phenylalanine. The earlier analysis of about 500 of the donors excluded sequences that lacked an unambiguous match to a single V gene segment. An earlier analysis of fewer than 750 of the donors classified V segments as functional when productive rearrangements were above 56.7% and as segregating when the standard deviation between donors was above 5%. A statistical classification framework was built to diagnose cytomegalovirus status from the catalog of TCR beta chain sequences. V and J gene assignment, in a later analysis, came from comparing TCR nucleotide sequences with IMGT/GENE-DB human TR gene sequences. Using the TCRdist pipeline, a later analysis assigned CDR3 sequences along with most-parsimonious VDJ recombination scenarios. In a later analysis, every TCR beta chain was defined by the combination of its CDR3 amino acid sequence and its V-gene family, and reads without a unique V-gene family were dropped. As a way to deal with suspected cross-contamination and a sequencing artifact, a later analysis dropped hundreds of nucleotide sequences that were highly shared and had low generation probability. For each public chain, a later analysis derived a clonal expansion index from normalized ranks of inferred template counts within each repertoire. In a later analysis, generation probabilities were computed using a VDJ recombination model fitted to out-of-frame rearrangements, and the results were checked against IGoR. A later analysis scored TCR-TCR, TCR-HLA and TCR-CMV co-occurrence with hypergeometric tests, applying a repertoire-size bias correction to TCR pairs. A later analysis estimated false discovery rates by permuting HLA or CMV assignments 20 times. In a later analysis, co-occurring TCRs were grouped using DBSCAN, and TCRdist sequence similarity was added for clustering within HLA-allele-positive subsets. Repertoires with fewer than 30,000 or more than 120,000 public chains were left out of co-occurrence clustering, as were about 5 repertoires with anomalous nucleotide sharing. The table was pulled from immuneACCESS by TCRdb, which kept in-frame rearrangements only. Such tables lose some clones; where checked, under half of the loss comes from unresolved V genes, and the rest has no known cause. The V and J calls and the clone size are those of that table, but D and trimming were determined from the DNA. The sample table holds 140,000 or so clones, of which roughly 62% were seen once. In total, the top ten clones hold approximately 1.7% of the sample.

For this clone: The target of this receptor is not known. Per-base quality was not reported, and no clone a single base away is much larger than it.

The cohort was made up of 500 to 850 healthy bone marrow donors. At the time of sampling, every cohort member was nominally healthy, though immune exposures that went unrecorded were likely present. The donor was CMV seronegative and belonged to the group of 380 or so seronegative cohort members. Every donor gave a peripheral blood sample, and the peripheral blood mononuclear cells from that sample were used for TCR beta sequencing. Genomic DNA was extracted from the blood cell samples with the Qiagen DNeasy Blood Extraction Kit. This TCR derives from a male donor in good health and CMV-seronegative. In this chain, TRBV5-4 is recombined with TRBJ2-3; 12 of the junction bases match TRBD2. The specimen was PBMCs. CDR3 region: CASSFLAGGRADTQYF. The DNA is TGTGCCAGCAGCTTTCTAGCGGGGGGGAGAGCAGATACGCAGTATTTT.